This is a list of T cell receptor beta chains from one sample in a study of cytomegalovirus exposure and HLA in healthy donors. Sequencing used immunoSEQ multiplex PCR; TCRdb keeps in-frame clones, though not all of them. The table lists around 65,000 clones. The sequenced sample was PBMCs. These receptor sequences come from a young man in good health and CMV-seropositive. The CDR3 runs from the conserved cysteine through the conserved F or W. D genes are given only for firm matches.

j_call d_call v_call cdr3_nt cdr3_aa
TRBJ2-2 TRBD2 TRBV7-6 TGTGCCAGCAGCGTAACCTCTAGCGGGGGAGGCACCGGGGAGCTGTTTTTT CASSVTSSGGGTGELFF
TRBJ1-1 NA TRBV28 TGTGCCAGCAGTTTCAGAGGAATCGGGACTGAAGCTTTCTTT CASSFRGIGTEAFF
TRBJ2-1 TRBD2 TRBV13 TGTGCCAGCAGCGCCCTCCTACGCGGGAGCTACAATGAGCAGTTCTTC CASSALLRGSYNEQFF
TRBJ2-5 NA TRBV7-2 TGTGCCAGCAGCGCCCGACTAGGGCCGCAAGAGACCCAGTACTTC CASSARLGPQETQYF
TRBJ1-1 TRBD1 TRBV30 TGTGCCTGGGAACGGGACAGGGTTGTGGGCACTGAAGCTTTCTTT CAWERDRVVGTEAFF
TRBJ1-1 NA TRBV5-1 TGCGCCAGCAGCTCAGCGGGGCAGCAGAACACTGAAGCTTTCTTT CASSSAGQQNTEAFF
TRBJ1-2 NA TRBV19 TGTGCCAGTAGTATATCTACAGCCGCCTATGGCTACACCTTC CASSISTAAYGYTF
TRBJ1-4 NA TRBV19 TGTGCCAGGATCCCCCCCGCCGCAGGACTGTTTTTT CARIPPAAGLFF
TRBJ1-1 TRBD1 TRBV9 TGTGCCAGCAGCGTAGATTTGAGGACAGGCCATACTGAAGCTTTCTTT CASSVDLRTGHTEAFF
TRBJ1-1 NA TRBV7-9 TGTGCCAGCAGCTTAAGGCAAGGACAGTCGAACACTGAAGCTTTCTTT CASSLRQGQSNTEAFF
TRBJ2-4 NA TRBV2 TGTGCCAGCAGTGAAGGAACAGGAGACATTCAGTACTTC CASSEGTGDIQYF
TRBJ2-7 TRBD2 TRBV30 TGTGCCTGGAGACAACTAGCGCGATACGAGCAGTACTTC CAWRQLARYEQYF
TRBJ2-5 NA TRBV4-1 TGCGCCAGCAGCCAAAGTCCGGCGCGGTCACAAGAGACCCAGTACTTC CASSQSPARSQETQYF
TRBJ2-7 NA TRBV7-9 TGTGCCAGCAGCTCTACAGGAGGGGTCCTTCCTCCCGTCTCCTACGAGCAGTACTTC CASSSTGGVLPPVSYEQYF
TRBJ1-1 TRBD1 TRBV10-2 TGCGCCAGCAGTGACTGGGACAGGGGAGTGAACACTGAAGCTTTCTTT CASSDWDRGVNTEAFF
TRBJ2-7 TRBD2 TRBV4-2 TGTGCCAGCAGCCAAGAGGCGCTAGCGGGAGCTTCCTACGAGCAGTACTTC CASSQEALAGASYEQYF
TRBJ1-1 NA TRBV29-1 TGCAGCGTTGAAGGGCAGAGGGGGACTGAAGCTTTCTTT CSVEGQRGTEAFF
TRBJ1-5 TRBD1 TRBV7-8 TGTGCCAGCAGCTGCGGGACAGGGGGCCCACACGAGAATCAGCCCCAGCATTTT CASSCGTGGPHENQPQHF
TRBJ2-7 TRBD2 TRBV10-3 TGTGCCATCAGTGAGTCAGGGGTTGGAACTAGCGGGGCCTACGAGCAGTACTTC CAISESGVGTSGAYEQYF
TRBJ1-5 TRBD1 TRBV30 TGTGCCTGGAGGTTAGGGACAGGGGGCAATCAGCCCCAGCATTTT CAWRLGTGGNQPQHF
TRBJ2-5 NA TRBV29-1 TGCAGCGTTGAGCTTAGTTCGGAGAACCAGTACTTC CSVELSSENQYF
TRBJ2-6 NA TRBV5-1 TGCGCCAGCAGCACCGACAGCTCTGGGGCCAACGTCCTGACTTTC CASSTDSSGANVLTF
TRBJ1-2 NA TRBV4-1 TGCGCCAGCAGCCAAGACAGGTCCTATGGCTACACCTTC CASSQDRSYGYTF
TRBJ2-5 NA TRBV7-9 TGTGCCAGCAGCTTAAATACAGGGCTAGAGTCCCAGTACTTC CASSLNTGLESQYF
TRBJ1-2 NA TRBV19 TGTGCCAGTAGAGTCCAAACAGGCTATGGCTACACCTTC CASRVQTGYGYTF
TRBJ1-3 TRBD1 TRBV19 TGTGCCAGTAGTGTGCAGGGGGTAGGTGCTGGAAACACCATATATTTT CASSVQGVGAGNTIYF
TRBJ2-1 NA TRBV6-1 TGTGCCACCCTACCGGGACATAGCTCCTACAATGAGCAGTTCTTC CATLPGHSSYNEQFF
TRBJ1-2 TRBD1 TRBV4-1 TGCGCCAGCAGCCAACCCCGGACAGGTGCTAACTATGGCTACACCTTC CASSQPRTGANYGYTF
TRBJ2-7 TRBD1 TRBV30 TGTGCCTGCACAGGGGCGACCTACGAGCAGTACTTC CACTGATYEQYF
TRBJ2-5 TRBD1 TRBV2 TGTGCCAGCAGGATAGGGACAGCTCAAGAGACCCAGTACTTC CASRIGTAQETQYF
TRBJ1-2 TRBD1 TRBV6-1 TGTGCCAGCAGTCCTACGACAGGGGCGGACTATGGCTACACCTTC CASSPTTGADYGYTF
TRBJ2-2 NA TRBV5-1 TGCGCCAGCAGCTCCGGACTCCTAAACACCGGGGAGCTGTTTTTT CASSSGLLNTGELFF
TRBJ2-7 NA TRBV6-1 TGTGCCAGCAGTGAATTAGTTGGACAGCCTTACGAGCAGTACTTC CASSELVGQPYEQYF
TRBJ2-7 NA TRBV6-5 TGTGCCAGCAGAACGCTAATGAGGGCCTACGAGCAGTACTTC CASRTLMRAYEQYF
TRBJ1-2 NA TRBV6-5 TGTGCCAGCAGTTACTCGACAACAGGGAACTATGGCTACACCTTC CASSYSTTGNYGYTF
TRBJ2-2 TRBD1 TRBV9 TGTGCCAGCAGCGTAGTGCCAGGGGGTTTTGCCGGGGAGCTGTTTTTT CASSVVPGGFAGELFF
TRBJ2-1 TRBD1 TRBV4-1 TGCGCCAGCAGCCAAGTCCCTGCGACAGGGTACAATGAGCAGTTCTTC CASSQVPATGYNEQFF
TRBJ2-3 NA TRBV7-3 TGTGCCAGCAGCCCCTCGAGCACAGATACGCAGTATTTT CASSPSSTDTQYF
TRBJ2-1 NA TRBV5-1 TGCGCCAGCAGCTTAACAAATCCCAATGAGCAGTTCTTC CASSLTNPNEQFF
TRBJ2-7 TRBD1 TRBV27 TGTGCCAGCAGTCCGAGACAGGGTGGTTACGAGCAGTACTTC CASSPRQGGYEQYF
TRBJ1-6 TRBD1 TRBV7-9 TGTGCCAGCAGCTTAGCGGGACAGGGAGGGTCGCGAAATTCACCCCTCCACTTT CASSLAGQGGSRNSPLHF